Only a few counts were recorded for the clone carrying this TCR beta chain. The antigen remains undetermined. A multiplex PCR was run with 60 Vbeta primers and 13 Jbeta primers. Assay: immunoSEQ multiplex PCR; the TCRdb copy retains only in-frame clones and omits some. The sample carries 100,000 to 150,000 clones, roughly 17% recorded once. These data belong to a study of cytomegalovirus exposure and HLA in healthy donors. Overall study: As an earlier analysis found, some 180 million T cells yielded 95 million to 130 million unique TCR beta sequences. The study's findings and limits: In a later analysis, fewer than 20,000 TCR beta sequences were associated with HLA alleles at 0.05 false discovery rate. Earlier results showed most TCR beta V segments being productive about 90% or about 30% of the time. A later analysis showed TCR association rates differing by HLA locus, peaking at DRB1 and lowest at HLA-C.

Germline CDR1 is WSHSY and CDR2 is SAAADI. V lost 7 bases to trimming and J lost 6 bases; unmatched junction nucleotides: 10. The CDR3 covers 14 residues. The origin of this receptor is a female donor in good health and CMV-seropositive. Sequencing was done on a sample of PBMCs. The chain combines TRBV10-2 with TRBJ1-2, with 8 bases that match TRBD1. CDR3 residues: CASTRQGATDGYTF. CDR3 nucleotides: TGCGCCAGCACACGGCAGGGGGCAACGGATGGCTACACCTTC.